Described below is a single T cell receptor (beta chain) sequence and its context. As yet, its antigen is unknown. The CDR3 spans 18 residues. After removal of 4 bases from V and 0 bases from J, the junction contained 10 bases not matched to a gene. Germline CDR1 is MDHEN and CDR2 is SYDVKM. The data belong to a study of blood T cells in healthy people across ages. Study as a whole: For every two T cells, template switching captured about one barcoded beta molecule. Study conclusions and caveats: Estimates drawn from one million T cells were deemed to understate diversity. CMV status of donors was unknown, possibly confounding expanded clonotype changes.

The use of a sample-barcoded 5' primer and a J-beta primer mix characterized a second PCR of roughly 6 to 11 cycles. Each CDR3 protein gets one entry after TCRdb re-called the 5' RACE reads with MiXCR. The repertoire consists of hundreds of thousands of distinct CDR3 sequences, with around 32% occurring once and the leading ten covering 15%. The sequenced sample consisted of blood. This clonotype was sampled from a woman older than 75 in good health. The chain has TRBV28 and TRBJ1-5, with 9 positions matching TRBD1. In DNA form, the CDR3 reads TGTGCCAGCAGTTCGCCGGGACAGGGAACATATAGCAATCAGCCCCAGCATTTT. Residues: CASSSPGQGTYSNQPQHF.